This TCR beta chain derives from a study of blood T cell repertoires in COVID-19. In the study overall: Acute and convalescent COVID-19 specimens originated in the United States, Italy and Spain.

In germline, CDR1 is LNHDA, CDR2 SQIVND (reference sequence). There are 14 residues in the CDR3. Germline trimming cut 7 bases from V and 6 bases from J; bases unmatched to any gene: 6. Authors' data handling: Counts of nucleated cells, estimated from reference gene primer amplification, were obtained. TCRdb's copy holds only in-frame clones and misses some; the assay was immunoSEQ multiplex PCR. The DNA gave D and trimming, while V, J and clone size come from that table. The sample has roughly 230,000 clones; under 85% are singletons. This chain links TRBV19 with TRBJ1-6, with TRBD1 matching 7 bases. This receptor was obtained from a human donor in a cohort sampled during active COVID-19. Sequencing was carried out using peripheral blood. CDR3 sequence: CASTEQGSNSPLHF. CDR3 DNA sequence: TGTGCCAGTACCGAACAGGGGTCTAATTCACCCCTCCACTTT.